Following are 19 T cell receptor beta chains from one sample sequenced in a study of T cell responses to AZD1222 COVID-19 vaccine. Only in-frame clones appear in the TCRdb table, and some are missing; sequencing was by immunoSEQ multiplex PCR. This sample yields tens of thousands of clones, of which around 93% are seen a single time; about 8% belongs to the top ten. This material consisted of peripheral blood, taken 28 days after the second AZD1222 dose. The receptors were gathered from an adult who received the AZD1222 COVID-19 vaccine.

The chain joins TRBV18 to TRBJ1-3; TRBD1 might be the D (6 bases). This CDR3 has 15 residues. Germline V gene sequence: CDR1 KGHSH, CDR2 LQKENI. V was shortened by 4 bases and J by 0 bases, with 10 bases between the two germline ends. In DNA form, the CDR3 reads TGTGCCAGCTCACGCGGGGGCAACTCTGGAAACACCATATATTTT. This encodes CASSRGGNSGNTIYF.

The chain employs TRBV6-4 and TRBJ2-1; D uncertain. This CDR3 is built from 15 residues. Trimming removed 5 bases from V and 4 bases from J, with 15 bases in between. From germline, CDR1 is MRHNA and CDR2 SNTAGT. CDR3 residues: CASSPLPLGYNEQFF. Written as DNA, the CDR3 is TGTGCCAGCAGTCCGCTACCCTTGGGGTACAATGAGCAGTTCTTC.

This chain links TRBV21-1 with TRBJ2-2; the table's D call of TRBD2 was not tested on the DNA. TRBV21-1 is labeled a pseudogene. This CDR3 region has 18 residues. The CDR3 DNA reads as TGTGCCAGCAGCAAGAGTAAGACGGGAGGGCCGGGGTCCGGGGAGCTGTTTTTT. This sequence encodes CASSKSKTGGPGSGELFF.

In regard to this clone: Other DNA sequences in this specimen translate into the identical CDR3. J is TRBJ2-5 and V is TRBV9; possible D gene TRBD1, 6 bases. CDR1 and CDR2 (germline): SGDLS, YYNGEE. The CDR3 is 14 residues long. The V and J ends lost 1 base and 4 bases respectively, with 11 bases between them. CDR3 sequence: CASSVMGAGETQYF. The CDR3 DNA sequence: TGTGCCAGCAGCGTAATGGGGGCAGGAGAGACCCAGTACTTC.

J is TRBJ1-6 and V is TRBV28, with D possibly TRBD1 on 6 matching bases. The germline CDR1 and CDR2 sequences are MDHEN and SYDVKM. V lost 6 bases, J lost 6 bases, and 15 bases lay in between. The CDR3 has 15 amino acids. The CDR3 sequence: CASSQDRSLNSPLHF. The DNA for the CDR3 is TGTGCCAGCAGCCAAGACAGGAGTCTTAATTCACCCCTCCACTTT. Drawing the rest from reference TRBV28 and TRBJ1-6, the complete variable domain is DVKVTQSSRYLVKRTGEKVFLECVQDMDHENMFWYRQDPGLGLRLIYFSYDVKMKEKGDIPEGYSVSREKKERFSLILESASTNQTSMYLCASSQDRSLNSPLHFGNGTRLTVT.

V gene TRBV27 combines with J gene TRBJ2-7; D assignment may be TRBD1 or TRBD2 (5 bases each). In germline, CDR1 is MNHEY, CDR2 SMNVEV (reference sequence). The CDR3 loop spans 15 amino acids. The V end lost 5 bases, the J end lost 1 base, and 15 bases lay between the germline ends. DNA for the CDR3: TGTGCCAGCAGTCCCCTCCGGGACGGTTCCTACGAGCAGTACTTC. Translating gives CASSPLRDGSYEQYF.

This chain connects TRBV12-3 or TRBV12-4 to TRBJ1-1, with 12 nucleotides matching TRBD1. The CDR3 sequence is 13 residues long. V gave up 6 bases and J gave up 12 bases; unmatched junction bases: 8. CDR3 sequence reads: CASSPGTGGVSFF. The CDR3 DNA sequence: TGTGCCAGCAGCCCGGGGACAGGGGGCGTTTCTTTCTTT.

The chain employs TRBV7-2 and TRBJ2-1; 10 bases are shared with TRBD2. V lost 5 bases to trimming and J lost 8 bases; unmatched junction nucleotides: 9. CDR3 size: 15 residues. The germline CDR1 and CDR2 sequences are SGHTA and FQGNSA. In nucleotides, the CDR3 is TGTGCCAGCAGCCAAGCGGGAGGGCCCGAATATGAGCAGTTCTTC. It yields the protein CASSQAGGPEYEQFF.

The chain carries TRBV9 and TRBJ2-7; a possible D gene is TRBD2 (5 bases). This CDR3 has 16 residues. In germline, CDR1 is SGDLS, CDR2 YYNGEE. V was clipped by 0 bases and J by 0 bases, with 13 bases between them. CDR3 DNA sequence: TGTGCCAGCAGCGTAGCCCCCTCGGGGAGCTCCTACGAGCAGTACTTC. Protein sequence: CASSVAPSGSSYEQYF.

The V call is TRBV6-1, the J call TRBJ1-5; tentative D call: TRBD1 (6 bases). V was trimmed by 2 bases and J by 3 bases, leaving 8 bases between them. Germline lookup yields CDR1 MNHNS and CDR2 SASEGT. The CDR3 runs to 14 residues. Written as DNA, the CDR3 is TGTGCCAGCAGTGAACGGACAGACAATCAGCCCCAGCATTTT. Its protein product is CASSERTDNQPQHF.

The chain's CDR3 is CASSSTGTLTYEQYF. CDR3 in DNA: TGTGCCAGCAGCTCGACCGGGACGCTAACCTACGAGCAGTACTTC. The chain employs TRBV9 and TRBJ2-7, with D possibly called TRBD1 or TRBD2 (5 bases each). The CDR3 loop spans 15 amino acids. Germline CDR1 and CDR2: SGDLS and YYNGEE. Trimming took off 4 bases at V and 2 bases at J, with 16 bases between the two ends.

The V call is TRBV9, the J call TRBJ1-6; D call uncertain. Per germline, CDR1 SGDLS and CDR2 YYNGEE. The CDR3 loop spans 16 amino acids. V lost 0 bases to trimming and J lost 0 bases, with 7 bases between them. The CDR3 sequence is CASSVARSSYNSPLHF. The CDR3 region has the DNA TGTGCCAGCAGCGTAGCAAGGAGCTCCTATAATTCACCCCTCCACTTT.

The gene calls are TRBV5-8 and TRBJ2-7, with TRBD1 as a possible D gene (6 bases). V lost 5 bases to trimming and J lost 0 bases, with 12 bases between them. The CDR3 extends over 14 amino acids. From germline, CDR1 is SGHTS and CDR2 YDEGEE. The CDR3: CASRRQASSYEQYF. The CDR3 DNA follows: TGTGCCAGCAGGAGACAGGCGTCCTCCTACGAGCAGTACTTC.

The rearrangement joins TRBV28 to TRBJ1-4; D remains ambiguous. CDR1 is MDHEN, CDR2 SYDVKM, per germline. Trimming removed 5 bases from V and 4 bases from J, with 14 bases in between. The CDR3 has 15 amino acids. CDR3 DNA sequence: TGTGCCAGCAGTGTTATGTCGAACCTTAATGAAAAACTGTTTTTT. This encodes CASSVMSNLNEKLFF.

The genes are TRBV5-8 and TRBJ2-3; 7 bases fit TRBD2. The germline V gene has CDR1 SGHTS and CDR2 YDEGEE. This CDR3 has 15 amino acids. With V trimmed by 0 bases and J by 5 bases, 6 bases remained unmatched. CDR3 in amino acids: CASSLGREWGDTQYF. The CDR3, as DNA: TGTGCCAGCAGCTTGGGGCGGGAGTGGGGAGATACGCAGTATTTT.

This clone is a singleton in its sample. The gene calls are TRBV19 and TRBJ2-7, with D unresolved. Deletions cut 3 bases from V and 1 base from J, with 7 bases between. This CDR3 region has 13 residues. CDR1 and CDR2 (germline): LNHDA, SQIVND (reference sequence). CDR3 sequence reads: CASSIGLSYEQYF. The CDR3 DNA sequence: TGTGCCAGTAGTATTGGGCTGTCCTACGAGCAGTACTTC.

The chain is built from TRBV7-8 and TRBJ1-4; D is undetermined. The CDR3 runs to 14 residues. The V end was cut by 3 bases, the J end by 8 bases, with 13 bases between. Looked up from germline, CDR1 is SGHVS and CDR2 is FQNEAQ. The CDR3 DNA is TGTGCCAGCAGCTTCACGGCACTTGGGGAAAAACTGTTTTTT. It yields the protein CASSFTALGEKLFF.

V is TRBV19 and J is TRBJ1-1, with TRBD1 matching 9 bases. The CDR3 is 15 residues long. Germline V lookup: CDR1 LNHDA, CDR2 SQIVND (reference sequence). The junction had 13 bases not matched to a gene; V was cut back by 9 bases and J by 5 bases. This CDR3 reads CASVPGQGWGTEAFF. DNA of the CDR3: TGTGCCAGCGTCCCGGGACAGGGATGGGGTACTGAAGCTTTCTTT.

The CDR3 protein is CASSLRSGVNTGELFF. For the CDR3, the DNA is TGTGCCAGCAGCTTAAGGAGCGGAGTGAACACCGGGGAGCTGTTTTTT. The rearrangement links TRBV7-3 to TRBJ2-2, with D tentatively TRBD2 (5 bases). CDR1 is SGHTA, CDR2 FQGTGA, per germline. V gave up 1 base and J gave up 1 base, with 10 bases separating them. The CDR3 contains 16 residues.